The entry that follows covers one TCR beta chain sequence. This sample stems from a study of blood T cell repertoires in COVID-19. The wider study: Material from acute and convalescent COVID-19 was sourced from the United States, Italy and Spain. Sources were T cells, B-cell-depleted T cells, or PBMCs; the material itself was cDNA or gDNA.

V shed 0 bases, J shed 8 bases, and the junction held 5 bases outside the gene matches. This CDR3 comprises 14 residues. Germline CDR1 and CDR2: SGDLS and YYNGEE. Sequencing was performed with immunoSEQ multiplex PCR; in TCRdb, only in-frame clones are kept and a portion is missing. The sample shows about 170,000 clones, roughly four fifths of them seen only once. The clonotype comes from a man in his fifties who had recovered from COVID-19. J is TRBJ2-1 and V is TRBV9; TRBD1 matches 7 bases. The specimen sequenced was PBMCs or T cells enriched from blood (not recorded which). The CDR3 protein is CASSVGQGRDEQFF. DNA for the CDR3: TGTGCCAGCAGCGTAGGACAGGGTCGGGATGAGCAGTTCTTC.